These T cell receptor beta chains were read from a single sample in a study of T cells in Graves' hyperthyroidism and ophthalmopathy. TCRdb ran MiXCR on the multiplex PCR reads and lists one entry per CDR3 protein. Of approximately 400,000 distinct CDR3 sequences listed, about 15% are singletons. The sample was blood. These receptors were obtained from a young woman with Graves' hyperthyroidism. CDR3s include the opening cysteine and the closing phenylalanine or tryptophan. The D gene is left open where the match is weak. Clone size is given for some rows only: seen once, a few or many times, or a class if the clone is expanded.

>.|TRBV5-1|TRBD2|TRBJ2-3
TGCGCCAGCAGCTTGTTGCGGGAGACAGATACGCAGTATTTT
CASSLLRETDTQYF
>many|TRBV28|.|TRBJ2-2
TGTGCCAGCAGCCGTACCGGGACGGAGAACACCGGGGAGCTGTTTTTT
CASSRTGTENTGELFF
>few|TRBV9|.|TRBJ2-1
TGTGCCAGCAGCGTAGTCGCAGGGACCTACAATGAGCAGTTCTTC
CASSVVAGTYNEQFF
>few|TRBV20-1|TRBD2|TRBJ2-7
TGCAGTGCTCCGCTAGCGGGAGTAAACGAGCAGTACTTC
CSAPLAGVNEQYF
>few|TRBV19|.|TRBJ2-1
TGTGCCAGTCGAGGCGTCTATGAGCAGTTCTTC
CASRGVYEQFF
>many|TRBV6-4|.|TRBJ2-7
TGTGCCAGCAGTGACTCGACTCACAGGGACGACGAGCAGTACTTC
CASSDSTHRDDEQYF
>few|TRBV29-1|TRBD2|TRBJ2-2
TGCAGCGTTGTGCTAGCGGACAAGAAACTGAACACCGGGGAGCTGTTTTTT
CSVVLADKKLNTGELFF
>few|TRBV2|.|TRBJ2-5
TGTGCCAGCAGTGGACCCGGGGTCGGGGTCTCCGAGACCCAGTACTTC
CASSGPGVGVSETQYF
>few|TRBV5-4|TRBD2|TRBJ2-3
TGTGCCAGCAGCGCGGGACTAGCGGGAAGTTTAGATACGCAGTATTTT
CASSAGLAGSLDTQYF
>few|TRBV6-6|.|TRBJ2-1
TGTGCCAGCAGTTACAGGGGGAACTACAATGAGCAGTTCTTC
CASSYRGNYNEQFF
>few|TRBV13|.|TRBJ1-3
TGTGCCAGCAGCCTATCAGGGGCTGGAAACTCCATATATTTT
CASSLSGAGNSIYF
>many|TRBV6-1|.|TRBJ2-1
TGTGCCAGCAGTGCCGCGTTTGAACGCAATGAGCAGTTCTTC
CASSAAFERNEQFF
>few|TRBV4-2|TRBD2|TRBJ2-5
TGTGCCAGCAGCCAAAGGGATGGATTAGCGGGAGGTGGAGAGACCCAGTACTTC
CASSQRDGLAGGGETQYF
>many|TRBV28|.|TRBJ2-3
TGTGCCAGCAGTTTAGGGCTAGCGAGAATCACAGATACGCAGTATTTT
CASSLGLARITDTQYF
>few|TRBV4-1|.|TRBJ1-6
TGCGCCAGCAGCCAAGGGAACGTTATATATAATTCACCCCTCCACTTT
CASSQGNVIYNSPLHF
>.|TRBV10-1|.|TRBJ2-1
TGCGCCAGCAGTGAGTCGTCCGGGGGTCACACCTATGAGCAGTTCTTC
CASSESSGGHTYEQFF
>many|TRBV27|.|TRBJ2-7
TGTGCCAGCAGTTATGGTCGCTCCTACGAGCAGTACTTC
CASSYGRSYEQYF
>many|TRBV3-1|.|TRBJ1-1
TGTGCCAGCAGCCAAGACGGGGTGGCGACGGAACAAGCTTTCTTT
CASSQDGVATEQAFF
>.|TRBV18|.|TRBJ1-1
TGTGCCAGCCCACCTTCCCTTGACGCAGCGGACACTGAAGCTTTCTTT
CASPPSLDAADTEAFF
>.|TRBV7-9|TRBD1|TRBJ1-2
TGTGCCAGCACCACGACAGGGGATGGCTACACCTTC
CASTTTGDGYTF
>many|TRBV5-1|.|TRBJ2-7
TGCGCCAGCAGCTTGGCCCCAGGGAGCTCCTACGAGCAGTACTTC
CASSLAPGSSYEQYF
>.|TRBV5-5|TRBD2|TRBJ2-7
TGTGCCAGCAGCCCCTCTAGCGGGAGGTCTTCCTACGAGCAGTACTTC
CASSPSSGRSSYEQYF
>many|TRBV11-2|TRBD1|TRBJ2-1
TGTGCCAGCAGCGCCGGGACAGGGCCTTCGGTTGAGCAGTTCTTC
CASSAGTGPSVEQFF
>.|TRBV7-9|.|TRBJ1-4
TGTGCCAGCAGCTCTCTTTTGGTCTCCCGGAATGAAAAACTGTTTTTT
CASSSLLVSRNEKLFF
>.|TRBV28|TRBD1|TRBJ2-1
TGTGCCACTTCTACCTCCAGGGGGCGTCAGGGCTATGAGCAGTTCTTC
CATSTSRGRQGYEQFF
>.|TRBV6-2/TRBV6-3|TRBD1|TRBJ1-2
TGTGCCAGCACCGACAGGGTTTATAGATCTTATGGCTACACCTTC
CASTDRVYRSYGYTF
>many|TRBV28|.|TRBJ2-5
TGTGCCAGCAGTTTACCAGGGCTGGAGACCCAGTACTTC
CASSLPGLETQYF
>.|TRBV19|TRBD2|TRBJ2-1
TGTGCCAGTAGTATTAGCGGGGGACTATACAATGAGCAGTTCTTC
CASSISGGLYNEQFF
>many|TRBV6-1|.|TRBJ2-3
TGTGCCAGCAGCCCATTACTTACTAGCACAGATACGCAGTATTTT
CASSPLLTSTDTQYF
>.|TRBV5-1|.|TRBJ2-3
TGCGCCAGCAGCTTTGGGGGCGCAGATACGCAGTATTTT
CASSFGGADTQYF
>few|TRBV6-2/TRBV6-3|TRBD1|TRBJ1-2
TGTGCCAGCAGCTCCTATCGGGACAGGGCATTGTATGGCTACACCTTC
CASSSYRDRALYGYTF
>many|TRBV19|TRBD2|TRBJ2-7
TGTGCCAGTAGTTCAGCGGGGGTCCTCTACGAGCAGTACTTC
CASSSAGVLYEQYF
>many|TRBV27|TRBD2|TRBJ2-7
TGTGCCAGCAGTTTATTGAGCGGGGAGAGCTCCTACGAGCAGTACTTC
CASSLLSGESSYEQYF
>many|TRBV28|.|TRBJ2-3
TGTGCCAGCAGAGGCGGAGTACCGAATACGCAGTATTTT
CASRGGVPNTQYF
>.|TRBV3-1|.|TRBJ1-1
TGTGCCAGCAGCCAAGATCCGGGACGCAACACTGAAGCTTTCTTT
CASSQDPGRNTEAFF
>.|TRBV5-4|.|TRBJ1-2
TGTGCCAGCAGCTTGGGCGTTAGGACAGAGAGCTACACCTTC
CASSLGVRTESYTF
>few|TRBV2|.|TRBJ2-7
TGTGCCAGCAAGATCGAATACGAGCAGTACTTC
CASKIEYEQYF
>.|TRBV7-2|.|TRBJ2-1
TGTGCCAGCAGCCCGCCAGGGACTTTCTGGCGTTTCTTC
CASSPPGTFWRFF
>.|TRBV20-1|TRBD1|TRBJ1-1
TGCAGTGCTAGAGATGGGACAGGGAGTCTGCGGGCTTTCTTT
CSARDGTGSLRAFF
>.|TRBV28|.|TRBJ1-2
TGTGCCAGCAGTCTCTCAGGGGCCCCCTTAGCTAACTATGGCTACACCTTC
CASSLSGAPLANYGYTF
>.|TRBV7-6|.|TRBJ2-5
TGTGCCAGCACCCGCTTTGGAAGGAACCAAGAGACCCAGTACTTC
CASTRFGRNQETQYF
>few|TRBV14|.|TRBJ2-7
TGTGCCAGCGGCATTGGCTACGAGCAGTACTTC
CASGIGYEQYF
>.|TRBV7-2|.|TRBJ1-5
TGTGCCAGCAGCTTAGTCTCCGGGGATAGCAATCAGCCCCAGCATTTT
CASSLVSGDSNQPQHF
>few|TRBV27|.|TRBJ2-5
TGTGCCAGCAGTACCGATTGGAGGCGCCGAAAGGAGACCCAGTACTTC
CASSTDWRRRKETQYF
>.|TRBV29-1|.|TRBJ2-7
TGCAGCGTCCGGAGGATCTTTTTAGTCTACGAGCAGTACTTC
CSVRRIFLVYEQYF
>few|TRBV27|TRBD2|TRBJ2-2
TGTGCCAGCAGTTTGGGAGGGAGGGTCCCTAACACCGGGGAGCTGTTTTTT
CASSLGGRVPNTGELFF
>many|TRBV6-4|.|TRBJ2-7
TGTGCCAGCAGGGACGGACTTTTCTCCTCCTACGAGCAGTACTTC
CASRDGLFSSYEQYF
>.|TRBV5-4|.|TRBJ2-7
TGTGCCAGCAGCTTAGGGACGGTCGAAACTTACGAGCAGTACTTC
CASSLGTVETYEQYF
>.|TRBV2|.|TRBJ1-6
TGTGCCAGCACCCCGGAGATAGCTAATTCACCCCTCCACTTT
CASTPEIANSPLHF
>few|TRBV7-3|TRBD2|TRBJ2-1
TGTGCCAGCAGCCCACGTACGGTAGCGGGATACGATGAGCAGTTCTTC
CASSPRTVAGYDEQFF
>.|TRBV18|.|TRBJ1-1
TGTGCCAGCTCACACAGCGTTACGAACACTGAAGCTTTCTTT
CASSHSVTNTEAFF
>once|TRBV6-2/TRBV6-3|.|TRBJ1-5
TGTGCCAGCAGTTTAGGGGGGAAGGGATATCAGCCCCAGCATTTT
CASSLGGKGYQPQHF
>few|TRBV19|TRBD2|TRBJ2-3
TGTGCCAGTGCGCTAGCGGGAAACTCAGATACGCAGTATTTT
CASALAGNSDTQYF